The 2 T cell receptor beta chains below come from one sample, sequenced in a study of T cells expressing NK-cell markers. Reanalyzing the 5' RACE reads, TCRdb keeps one entry per CDR3 protein, without DNA. The repertoire table contains about 390,000 distinct CDR3 sequences. The sequenced sample was blood T cells: a sorted CD56 or NKG2C T cell subset, CD4+ or CD8+ T cells, or bulk PBMC T cells (not recorded which). These receptors were taken from a woman aged 45 to 65 in good health.

The V gene is TRBV7-2, the J gene TRBJ2-1; absent DNA, TCRdb's TRBD1 call cannot be checked. Germline CDR1 SGHTA, CDR2 FQGNSA. This CDR3 comprises 15 residues. CDR3: CASSFRDLRDNEQFF.

The gene calls are TRBV5-1 and TRBJ2-5; the D gene TCRdb calls, TRBD2, cannot be checked with no DNA. This CDR3 has 17 residues. Germline values: CDR1 SGHRS, CDR2 YFSETQ. The CDR3 spells CASSLGKLVAGVETQYF.